The entry below describes one T cell receptor (beta chain). The sample originates from a study of a mutant IDH1 vaccine in newly diagnosed glioma. As to time point: baseline, week 1 (first vaccination visit). Treatment noted: pre-vaccination baseline after standard-of-care therapy. Clones were read by immunoSEQ multiplex PCR, and TCRdb kept only the in-frame ones, dropping some. The repertoire holds 99,000 or so clones, approximately 90% seen once, with roughly 0.61% in the top ten. The germline V and J ends were trimmed by 2 bases and 3 bases, with 9 bases remaining between them. This CDR3 comprises 13 residues. Germline assignment: CDR1 SGHKS and CDR2 YYEKEE (reference sequence).

The chain links TRBV5-5 to TRBJ2-7; D uncertain. The clonotype comes from a woman between 45 and 60 years old with glioma. The starting material was PBMCs, obtained from a glioma patient treated with radiotherapy, temozolomide or both. CDR3: CASSFGPIYEQYF. The CDR3 DNA reads as TGTGCCAGCAGCTTCGGACCTATCTACGAGCAGTACTTC.